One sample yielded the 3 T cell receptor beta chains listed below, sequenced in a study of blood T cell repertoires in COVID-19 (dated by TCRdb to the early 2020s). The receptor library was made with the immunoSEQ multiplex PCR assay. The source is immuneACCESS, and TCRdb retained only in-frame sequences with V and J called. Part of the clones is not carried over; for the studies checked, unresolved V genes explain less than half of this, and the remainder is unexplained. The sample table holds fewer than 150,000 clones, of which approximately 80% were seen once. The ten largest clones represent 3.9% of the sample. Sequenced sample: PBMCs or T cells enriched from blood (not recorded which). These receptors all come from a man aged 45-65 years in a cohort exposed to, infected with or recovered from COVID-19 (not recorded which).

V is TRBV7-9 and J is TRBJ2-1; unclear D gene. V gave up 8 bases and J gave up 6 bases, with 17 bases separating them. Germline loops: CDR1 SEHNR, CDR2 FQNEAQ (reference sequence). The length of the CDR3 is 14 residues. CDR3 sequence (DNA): TGTGCCAGCGAGGCCCCCTTAATCCTCAATGAGCAGTTCTTC. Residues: CASEAPLILNEQFF.

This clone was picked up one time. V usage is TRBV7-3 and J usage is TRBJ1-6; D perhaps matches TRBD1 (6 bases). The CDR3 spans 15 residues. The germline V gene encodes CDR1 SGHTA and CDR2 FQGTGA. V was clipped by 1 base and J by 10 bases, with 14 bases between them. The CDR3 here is CASSLIGGMKSPLHF. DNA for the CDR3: TGTGCCAGCAGCTTAATTGGGGGCATGAAGTCACCCCTCCACTTT. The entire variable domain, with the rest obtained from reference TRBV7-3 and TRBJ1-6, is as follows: GAGVSQTPSNKVTEKGKYVELRCDPISGHTALYWYRQSLGQGPEFLIYFQGTGAADDSGLPNDRFFAVRPEGSVSTLKIQRTERGDSAVYLCASSLIGGMKSPLHFGNGTRLTVT.

In DNA form, the CDR3 reads TGTGCCAGTAGTCTGGGCGCCAGACTAAATCAGCCCCAGCATTTT. Protein: CASSLGARLNQPQHF. This chain uses TRBV19 with TRBJ1-5; D unclear. CDR1 and CDR2 (germline): LNHDA, SQIVND (reference sequence). Trimming removed 5 bases at V and 4 bases at J, with 15 bases between. The CDR3 sequence is 15 residues long.